The clone carrying this T cell receptor beta chain was picked up many times. Each CDR3 protein gets one entry after TCRdb re-called the RT-PCR reads with MiXCR. The top ten clones hold 3.6% of a sample with about 700,000 distinct CDR3 sequences, more than 13% of them seen once. CDR3 length: 14 amino acids. The V end lost 7 bases, the J end lost 3 bases, and 16 bases lay between the germline ends. The germline V gene encodes CDR1 SQVTM and CDR2 ANQGSEA. The specimen sequenced was memory CD4+ T cells from blood. V and J are TRBV29-1 and TRBJ2-1, with D possibly matching TRBD2 (5 bases). This receptor was obtained from a female donor in good health, serving as a healthy control. CDR3 in amino acids: CSAFFPRDYNEQFF. CDR3 sequence (DNA): TGCAGCGCTTTCTTCCCACGGGACTACAATGAGCAGTTCTTC.